The 26 T cell receptor beta chains in this list originate from one sample, sequenced in a study of shared clonotypes between healthy human individuals. Profiled with immunoSEQ multiplex PCR; TCRdb holds only in-frame clones, not every one. This table holds 2.3 million or so clones, over 85% found once. The sequenced sample was naive CD4+ T cells from PBMCs. Specified subset: CD45RA+ positively selected. These receptors all stem from a man aged 18 to 29 in good health. Some clones in this sample may be carry-over from other donors' samples.

This chain joins TRBV7-9 and TRBJ2-1, with TRBD2 identical over 8 bases. This CDR3 is 17 amino acids long. V lost 5 bases and J lost 5; bases outside the gene matches: 14. CDR1 and CDR2 from the germline V gene are SEHNR and FQNEAQ (reference sequence). The CDR3 protein is CASSRPPSGSRHNEQFF. The CDR3 DNA is TGTGCCAGCAGCCGCCCCCCCAGCGGGAGTCGCCACAATGAGCAGTTCTTC. Complete variable domain (other parts from reference TRBV7-9 and TRBJ2-1): DTGVSQNPRHKITKRGQNVTFRCDPISEHNRLYWYRQTLGQGPEFLTYFQNEAQLEKSRLLSDRFSAERPKGSFSTLEIQRTEQGDSAMYLCASSRPPSGSRHNEQFFGPGTRLTVL.

This clone was counted only a few times. This same CDR3 is encoded by further DNA sequences in the sample. The CDR3 spells CASSVAASYEQYF. For the CDR3, the DNA is TGTGCCAGCAGCGTGGCAGCCTCCTACGAGCAGTACTTC. V is TRBV9 and J is TRBJ2-7; D is undetermined. Trimming stripped 2 bases from V and 0 bases from J, with 6 bases between. The CDR3 length is 13 residues. Germline-derived CDR1 and CDR2 are SGDLS and YYNGEE.

DNA of the CDR3: TGTGCCAGCAGTGTAAGTTGGGAAGGTGGCACTGAAGCTTTCTTT. Translated, it gives CASSVSWEGGTEAFF. V usage is TRBV6-4 and J usage is TRBJ1-1; D remains ambiguous. The CDR3 has 15 residues. V was trimmed by 4 bases and J by 4 bases, leaving 16 bases between them. Germline V gives CDR1 MRHNA, CDR2 SNTAGT.

This chain joins TRBV29-1 and TRBJ2-5, with 12 bases aligning to TRBD2. The J call is uncertain, as TRBJ2-7 better fits the DNA end. This CDR3 comprises 14 residues. Germline CDR1 SQVTM, CDR2 ANQGSEA. The CDR3 is CSAGLAGPTYEQYF. CDR3 coding DNA: TGCAGCGCCGGACTAGCGGGGCCGACCTACGAGCAGTACTTC.

V gene TRBV10-3 combines with J gene TRBJ2-1, with 9 bases aligning to TRBD1. CDR3 length equals 16 residues. Germline V CDR1 and CDR2: ENHRY, SYGVKD. V was clipped by 0 bases and J by 7 bases; unmatched bases: 7. CDR3 amino acids: CAISESVATGGNEQFF. The CDR3, as DNA: TGTGCCATCAGTGAGTCCGTTGCGACAGGGGGTAATGAGCAGTTCTTC.

The rearrangement joins TRBV5-1 to TRBJ2-1; TRBD2 is a possible D gene (5 bases). Germline CDR1 reads SGHRS; CDR2 reads YFSETQ. Trimming removed 4 bases at V and 6 bases at J, with 17 bases between. The CDR3 consists of 15 residues. In DNA form, the CDR3 reads TGCGCCAGCAGCCGAGTGAGAGGGCCGGGCAATGAGCAGTTCTTC. Residues: CASSRVRGPGNEQFF.

This chain links TRBV28 with TRBJ2-2; the match to TRBD2 covers 15 bases. Per germline, CDR1 MDHEN and CDR2 SYDVKM. The CDR3 has 17 residues. The junction had 3 bases not matched to a gene; V was cut back by 4 bases and J by 3 bases. In nucleotides, the CDR3 is TGTGCCAGCAGTTCGGGACTAGCGGGAGGTCACACCGGGGAGCTGTTTTTT. It codes for CASSSGLAGGHTGELFF. Full variable domain (outside the CDR3, taken from reference TRBV28 and TRBJ2-2): DVKVTQSSRYLVKRTGEKVFLECVQDMDHENMFWYRQDPGLGLRLIYFSYDVKMKEKGDIPEGYSVSREKKERFSLILESASTNQTSMYLCASSSGLAGGHTGELFFGEGSRLTVL.

The chain combines TRBV10-3 with TRBJ2-7; 8 bases are a match to TRBD2. The CDR3 contains 14 residues. V lost 4 bases to trimming and J lost 3 bases; unmatched junction nucleotides: 5. Germline-derived CDR1 and CDR2 are ENHRY and SYGVKD. CDR3 bases: TGTGCCATCAGTGCGCGTAGCGGGAACTACGAGCAGTACTTC. Translated: CAISARSGNYEQYF.

Note on this clone: Other DNA variants within this sample encode the same CDR3. The genes are TRBV7-9 and TRBJ2-3; D call uncertain. CDR1 is SEHNR and CDR2 is FQNEAQ in the germline V gene (reference sequence). This CDR3 is built from 14 residues. Trimming took 5 bases from V and 0 from J, leaving 9 bases between them. The chain's CDR3 is CASSPRRSTDTQYF. In DNA form, the CDR3 reads TGTGCCAGCAGCCCGCGACGGAGCACAGATACGCAGTATTTT.

V usage is TRBV5-4 and J usage is TRBJ1-1; no firm D call. Germline CDR1 is SGHNT and CDR2 is YYREEE (reference sequence). Trimming stripped 2 bases from V and 0 bases from J, with 11 bases between. CDR3 length equals 15 residues. The CDR3 protein is CASSFGRTMNTEAFF. The DNA of the CDR3 is TGTGCCAGCAGCTTCGGACGGACTATGAACACTGAAGCTTTCTTT.

CDR3 nucleotide sequence: TGTGCCAGCAGCTTGGACCCTCGACAGGGATCCTACGAGCAGTACTTC. Amino acid sequence: CASSLDPRQGSYEQYF. This rearrangement joins TRBV5-4 to TRBJ2-7; TRBD1 aligns across 7 bases. Trimming cost V 0 bases and J 1 base; bases outside gene matches: 7. The germline CDR1 and CDR2 sequences are SGHNT and YYREEE (reference sequence). This CDR3 is 16 amino acids long.

V gene TRBV5-1 combines with J gene TRBJ1-1, with D unresolved. V lost 0 bases to trimming and J lost 5 bases, with 8 bases between them. CDR3 size: 13 residues. The V gene's germline CDR1 is SGHRS and CDR2 YFSETQ. Written as DNA, the CDR3 is TGCGCCAGCAGCTTGGAGGCGGAAACTGAAGCTTTCTTT. It specifies CASSLEAETEAFF.

V gene TRBV5-4 combines with J gene TRBJ1-1; D unclear. The CDR3 loop spans 15 amino acids. The germline CDR1 and CDR2 sequences are SGHNT and YYREEE (reference sequence). V lost 1 base and J 1 base, leaving 11 bases between the germline ends. The CDR3 sequence: CASSLFQVRNTEAFF. DNA for the CDR3: TGTGCCAGCAGCTTGTTCCAGGTTCGGAACACTGAAGCTTTCTTT.

This clone was seen a few times. The chain combines TRBV21-1 with TRBJ1-1. TRBV21-1 is flagged as a pseudogene. The CDR3 consists of 14 residues. This CDR3 reads CASSKHGGDTEAFF. For the CDR3, the DNA is TGTGCCAGCAGCAAGCACGGGGGGGACACTGAAGCTTTCTTT.

In its sample, this clone was seen once. V usage is TRBV28 and J usage is TRBJ1-1; D not resolved. The CDR3 is made up of 13 amino acids. The V and J ends lost 7 bases and 2 bases respectively, with 11 bases between them. The germline CDR1 and CDR2 sequences are MDHEN and SYDVKM. The CDR3 DNA sequence: TGTGCCAGCAATGAACAGAGAAACACTGAAGCTTTCTTT. Translated, it gives CASNEQRNTEAFF. The full variable domain, its missing parts supplied by reference TRBV28 and TRBJ1-1, is DVKVTQSSRYLVKRTGEKVFLECVQDMDHENMFWYRQDPGLGLRLIYFSYDVKMKEKGDIPEGYSVSREKKERFSLILESASTNQTSMYLCASNEQRNTEAFFGQGTRLTVV.

This chain connects TRBV5-4 to TRBJ2-5; 11 positions match TRBD1. The J call is doubtful: the DNA matches TRBJ2-7 better. From germline, CDR1 is SGHNT and CDR2 YYREEE (reference sequence). CDR3 length: 14 amino acids. As DNA, the CDR3 is TGTGCCAGCAGCCAGGACAGGGGGCTCGACGAGCAGTACTTC. Its protein product is CASSQDRGLDEQYF.

This clone was detected once. This chain links TRBV5-1 with TRBJ2-3, with a possible D match to TRBD1 (6 bases). CDR3 length equals 15 residues. V lost 3 bases and J 6 bases, leaving 17 bases between the germline ends. CDR1 is SGHRS and CDR2 is YFSETQ in the germline V gene. The CDR3 bases are TGCGCCAGCAGCTCAGGGGCGCAGTGGGGGGATACGCAGTATTTT. It codes for CASSSGAQWGDTQYF.

The chain links TRBV11-3 to TRBJ2-1; 7 bases line up with TRBD2. Unmatched junction bases numbered 14, after V lost 5 bases and J lost 4 bases. Germline V CDR1 and CDR2: SGHNT, YENEEA. The CDR3 totals 17 residues. This CDR3 is CASSRRLASGGYNEQFF. The CDR3 coding sequence is TGTGCCAGCAGCCGACGACTAGCCTCGGGAGGATACAATGAGCAGTTCTTC.

The chain combines TRBV7-9 with TRBJ2-1, with 12 bases matching TRBD2. This CDR3 has 16 amino acids. The germline CDR1 and CDR2 sequences are SEHNR and FQNEAQ (reference sequence). V trimming: 5 bases; J trimming: 1 base; junction bases outside the gene matches: 3. The CDR3 region has the DNA TGTGCCAGCAGCCGGGGACTAGCGGGTTCCTACAATGAGCAGTTCTTC. Encoded protein: CASSRGLAGSYNEQFF. Full variable domain (missing parts from reference TRBV7-9 and TRBJ2-1): DTGVSQNPRHKITKRGQNVTFRCDPISEHNRLYWYRQTLGQGPEFLTYFQNEAQLEKSRLLSDRFSAERPKGSFSTLEIQRTEQGDSAMYLCASSRGLAGSYNEQFFGPGTRLTVL.

About this clone itself: Other nucleotide sequences in the sample specify the same CDR3. The chain joins TRBV9 to TRBJ1-1; 8 bases agree with TRBD1. The CDR3 runs to 14 residues. CDR1 SGDLS and CDR2 YYNGEE come from the germline V gene. Unmatched junction bases numbered 2, after V lost 3 bases and J lost 1 base. The CDR3 protein is CASSGQGRNTEAFF. In nucleotides, the CDR3 is TGTGCCAGCAGCGGACAGGGGAGGAACACTGAAGCTTTCTTT. The whole variable domain, remainder taken from reference TRBV9 and TRBJ1-1, is DSGVTQTPKHLITATGQRVTLRCSPRSGDLSVYWYQQSLDQGLQFLIQYYNGEERAKGNILERFSAQQFPDLHSELNLSSLELGDSALYFCASSGQGRNTEAFFGQGTRLTVV.

V gene TRBV27 combines with J gene TRBJ1-5, with 10 bases that match TRBD1. Germline V gene sequence: CDR1 MNHEY, CDR2 SMNVEV (reference sequence). V dropped 5 bases and J dropped 7; count of bases not matched to a gene: 8. CDR3 length: 15 residues. This chain's CDR3 is CASSPWDRGGQPQHF. The CDR3 bases are TGTGCCAGCAGTCCCTGGGACAGGGGCGGGCAGCCCCAGCATTTT.

The chain employs TRBV4-1 and TRBJ1-2; D remains unclear. Germline CDR1 is MGHRA and CDR2 is YSYEKL. The V end lost 6 bases, the J end lost 6 bases, and 11 bases lay between the germline ends. This CDR3 has 12 residues. The CDR3 DNA follows: TGCGCCAGCAGGGGCGGGCAGAATGGCTACACCTTC. The encoded protein is CASRGGQNGYTF.

With respect to this clone: The same CDR3 can be traced to other DNA sequences in this sample. The chain joins TRBV5-1 to TRBJ2-5, with D possibly being TRBD1 (5 bases). The CDR3 covers 13 residues. Trimming stripped 2 bases from V and 1 base from J, with 6 bases between. Germline lookup yields CDR1 SGHRS and CDR2 YFSETQ. The CDR3 coding sequence is TGCGCCAGCAGCTTCAGGGTCCAAGAGACCCAGTACTTC. It specifies CASSFRVQETQYF. The variable domain in full, completed from reference TRBV5-1 and TRBJ2-5, reads KAGVTQTPRYLIKTRGQQVTLSCSPISGHRSVSWYQQTPGQGLQFLFEYFSETQRNKGNFPGRFSGRQFSNSRSEMNVSTLELGDSALYLCASSFRVQETQYFGPGTRLLVL.

This sequence joins TRBV7-9 and TRBJ2-5; 7 bases agree with TRBD2. The CDR3 is 15 amino acids. V lost 5 bases and J lost 2; bases outside the gene matches: 8. Germline CDR1 reads SEHNR; CDR2 reads FQNEAQ (reference sequence). Written as DNA, the CDR3 is TGTGCCAGCAGCCACGGGACTATAGAACAAGAGACCCAGTACTTC. Its protein is CASSHGTIEQETQYF.

The chain is built from TRBV9 and TRBJ2-7; 13 bases are shared with TRBD2. Germline values: CDR1 SGDLS, CDR2 YYNGEE. The J segment lost 13 bases and the V segment lost 2 bases, leaving 9 bases of the junction unmatched. The CDR3 loop spans 14 amino acids. The CDR3: CASSVGLAGATLYF. CDR3 sequence (DNA): TGTGCCAGCAGCGTCGGACTAGCGGGAGCAACGTTATACTTC. Full variable domain (rest looked up from reference TRBV9 and TRBJ2-7): DSGVTQTPKHLITATGQRVTLRCSPRSGDLSVYWYQQSLDQGLQFLIQYYNGEERAKGNILERFSAQQFPDLHSELNLSSLELGDSALYFCASSVGLAGATLYFGPGTRLTVT.

The chain links TRBV16 to TRBJ2-3; TRBD1 matches 7 bases. Germline V gene data show CDR1 as KGHSY and CDR2 as FQNENV. The length of the CDR3 is 14 residues. The junction had 6 bases not matched to a gene; V was cut back by 4 bases and J by 5 bases. CDR3: CASSRRTGVDTQYF. CDR3 DNA: TGTGCCAGCAGCCGACGGACAGGAGTAGATACGCAGTATTTT.